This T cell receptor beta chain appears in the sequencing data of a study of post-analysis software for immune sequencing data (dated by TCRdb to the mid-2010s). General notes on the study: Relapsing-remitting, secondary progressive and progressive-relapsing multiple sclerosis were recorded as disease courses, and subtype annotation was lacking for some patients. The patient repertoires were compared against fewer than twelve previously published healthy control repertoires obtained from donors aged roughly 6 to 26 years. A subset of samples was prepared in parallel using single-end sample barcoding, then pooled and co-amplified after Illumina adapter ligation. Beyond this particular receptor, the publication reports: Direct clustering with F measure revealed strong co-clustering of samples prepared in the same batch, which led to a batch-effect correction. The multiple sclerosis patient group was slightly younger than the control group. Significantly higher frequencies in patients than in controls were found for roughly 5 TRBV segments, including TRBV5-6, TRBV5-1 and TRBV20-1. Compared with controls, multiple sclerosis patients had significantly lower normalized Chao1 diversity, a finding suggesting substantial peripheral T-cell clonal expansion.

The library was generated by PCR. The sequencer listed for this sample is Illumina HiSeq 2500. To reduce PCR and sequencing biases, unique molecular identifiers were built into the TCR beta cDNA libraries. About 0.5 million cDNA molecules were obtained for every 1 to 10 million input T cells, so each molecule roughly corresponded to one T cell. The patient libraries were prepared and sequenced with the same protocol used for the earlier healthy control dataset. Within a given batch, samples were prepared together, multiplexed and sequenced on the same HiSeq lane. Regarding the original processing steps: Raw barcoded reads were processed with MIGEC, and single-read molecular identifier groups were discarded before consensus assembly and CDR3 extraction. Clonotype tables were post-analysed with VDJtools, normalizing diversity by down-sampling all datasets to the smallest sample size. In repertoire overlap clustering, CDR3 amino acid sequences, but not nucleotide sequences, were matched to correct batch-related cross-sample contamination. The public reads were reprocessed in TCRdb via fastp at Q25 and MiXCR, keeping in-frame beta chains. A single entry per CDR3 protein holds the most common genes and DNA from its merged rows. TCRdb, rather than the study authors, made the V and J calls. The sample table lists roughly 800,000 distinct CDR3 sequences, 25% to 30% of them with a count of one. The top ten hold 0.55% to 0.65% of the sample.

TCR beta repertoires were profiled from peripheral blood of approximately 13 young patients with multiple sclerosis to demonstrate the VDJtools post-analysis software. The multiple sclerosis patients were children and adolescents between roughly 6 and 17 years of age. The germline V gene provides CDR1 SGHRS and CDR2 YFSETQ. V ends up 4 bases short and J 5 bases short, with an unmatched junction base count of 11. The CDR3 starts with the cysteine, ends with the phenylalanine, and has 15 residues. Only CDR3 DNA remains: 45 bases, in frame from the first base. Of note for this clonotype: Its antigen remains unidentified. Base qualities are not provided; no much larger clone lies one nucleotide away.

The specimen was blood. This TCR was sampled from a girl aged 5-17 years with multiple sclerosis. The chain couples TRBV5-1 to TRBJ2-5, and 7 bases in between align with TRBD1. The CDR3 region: CASSALQGSLETQYF. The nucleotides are TGCGCCAGCAGCGCGCTACAGGGGTCCCTGGAGACCCAGTACTTC.